The 28 T cell receptor beta chains below come from one sample, sequenced in a study of T cell changes during pregnancy in multiple sclerosis. The table came from immunoSEQ multiplex PCR; TCRdb's copy has only in-frame clones and leaves some out. The sample shows tens of thousands of clones, approximately 92% of them seen only once. Material: peripheral blood, obtained before pregnancy. The origin of the receptors is a female donor with multiple sclerosis, enrolled in a pregnancy study.

This chain links TRBV6-5 with TRBJ2-5, with 11 bases aligning to TRBD2. With V trimmed by 7 bases and J by 2 bases, 3 bases remained unmatched. The CDR3 is 14 residues long. The germline CDR1 and CDR2 sequences are MNHEY and SVGAGI. CDR3 nucleotide sequence: TGTGCCAGCACCCGACTAGCGGGACAAGAGACCCAGTACTTC. Translation: CASTRLAGQETQYF.

The rearrangement joins TRBV7-9 to TRBJ1-1, with 7 bases that match TRBD1. Germline V gives CDR1 SEHNR, CDR2 FQNEAQ (reference sequence). The CDR3 has 14 amino acids. V shed 4 bases and J 3 bases; nucleotides not matched to a gene: 5. The CDR3 loop is CASSSTGFDTEAFF. The CDR3, as DNA: TGTGCCAGCAGCTCGACAGGGTTCGACACTGAAGCTTTCTTT.

The chain combines TRBV15 with TRBJ2-1, with 10 bases fitting TRBD2. CDR1 is LNHNV, CDR2 YYDKDF, per germline (reference sequence). Trimming removed 0 bases from V and 9 bases from J; junction bases left unmatched: 11. The CDR3 runs to 17 residues. The CDR3 nucleotides are TGTGCCACCAGCAGAGATCCTAGCGGGAGCTGGTTGCGTGAGCAGTTCTTC. It encodes CATSRDPSGSWLREQFF. The full variable domain, in which reference TRBV15 and TRBJ2-1 provide the parts outside the CDR3, is DAMVIQNPRYQVTQFGKPVTLSCSQTLNHNVMYWYQQKSSQAPKLLFHYYDKDFNNEADTPDNFQSRRPNTSFCFLDIRSPGLGDTAMYLCATSRDPSGSWLREQFFGPGTRLTVL.

The chain uses TRBV19 and TRBJ2-3, with 9 nucleotides matching TRBD1. Germline-derived CDR1 and CDR2 are LNHDA and SQIVND (reference sequence). With 5 bases clipped from V and 3 bases from J, the junction kept 12 bases outside the gene matches. This CDR3 contains 17 residues. CDR3 nucleotides: TGTGCCAGTAGTCCCACCGGGACAGGGCTGTTTACAGATACGCAGTATTTT. It translates to CASSPTGTGLFTDTQYF.

In its sample, this clone was seen once. The V and J genes are TRBV5-6 and TRBJ2-3; 9 bases are a match to TRBD2. The CDR3 is made up of 15 amino acids. Germline trimming cut 4 bases from V and 5 bases from J; bases unmatched to any gene: 8. CDR1 is SGHDT and CDR2 is YYEEEE in the germline V gene. CDR3 amino acids: CASSPRLAAGDTQYF. CDR3 nucleotide sequence: TGTGCCAGCAGCCCGCGACTAGCGGCGGGAGATACGCAGTATTTT.

The J gene is TRBJ2-5, the V gene TRBV5-1, with TRBD1 matching 9 bases. Trimming took 0 bases from V and 0 from J; bases not matched to a gene: 15. The CDR3 loop spans 20 amino acids. Germline lookup yields CDR1 SGHRS and CDR2 YFSETQ. The CDR3 DNA follows: TGCGCCAGCAGCTTGGCCGCACTATATACCGGGACAGGGTACCAAGAGACCCAGTACTTC. Protein: CASSLAALYTGTGYQETQYF.

The genes are TRBV5-4 and TRBJ2-1; TRBD2 matches at 13 bases. CDR1 is SGHNT and CDR2 is YYREEE in the germline V gene (reference sequence). V lost 5 bases, J lost 4 bases, and 6 bases stayed unmatched. The CDR3 runs to 16 residues. The CDR3 region is CASSRTSGSWYNEQFF. The CDR3 nucleotides are TGTGCCAGCAGTAGGACTAGCGGGAGTTGGTACAATGAGCAGTTCTTC.

This chain uses TRBV11-2 with TRBJ1-3; D possibly corresponds to TRBD1 (5 bases). This CDR3 has 15 amino acids. V was shortened by 5 bases and J by 8 bases, with 19 bases between the two germline ends. CDR1 is SGHAT, CDR2 FQNNGV, per germline. CDR3 region: CASSRTGQGSYTIYF. CDR3 coding DNA: TGTGCCAGCAGCCGAACCGGGCAGGGCAGTTACACCATATATTTT.

The chain has TRBV9 and TRBJ2-6, with D possibly being TRBD1 (5 bases). Trimming removed 4 bases from V and 1 base from J, with 15 bases in between. Germline-derived CDR1 and CDR2 are SGDLS and YYNGEE. The CDR3 has 17 amino acids. This CDR3 reads CASSSSSAGSGANVLTF. The CDR3, as DNA: TGTGCCAGCAGCTCGAGTTCGGCAGGGTCTGGGGCCAACGTCCTGACTTTC.

The chain carries TRBV18 and TRBJ2-3, with TRBD2 identical over 7 bases. CDR1 and CDR2 from the germline V gene are KGHSH and LQKENI. The CDR3 runs to 19 residues. The ends lost 3 bases at V and 0 bases at J; junction bases unmatched: 15. The CDR3 sequence: CASSPQGWPGTTSTDTQYF. CDR3 nucleotides: TGTGCCAGCTCACCCCAAGGCTGGCCCGGGACTACTAGCACAGATACGCAGTATTTT.

The chain is built from TRBV2 and TRBJ1-5, with D possibly TRBD1 on 6 matching bases. The CDR3 spans 14 residues. The V end lost 6 bases, the J end lost 1 base, and 10 bases lay between the germline ends. CDR1 is SNHLY and CDR2 is FYNNEI in the germline V gene. CDR3 nucleotide sequence: TGTGCCAGCAGGACGACAGGAAGCAATCAGCCCCAGCATTTT. Translation: CASRTTGSNQPQHF. Looking up the rest from reference TRBV2 and TRBJ1-5 gives the full variable domain: EPEVTQTPSHQVTQMGQEVILRCVPISNHLYFYWYRQILGQKVEFLVSFYNNEISEKSEIFDDQFSVERPDGSNFTLKIRSTKLEDSAMYFCASRTTGSNQPQHFGDGTRLSIL.

The V and J genes are TRBV28 and TRBJ1-5, with 8 bases fitting TRBD1. Trimming at V came to 5 bases and at J to 7 bases, leaving 13 bases not matched to a gene. Germline CDR1 reads MDHEN; CDR2 reads SYDVKM. The CDR3 is 16 amino acids. CDR3 sequence (DNA): TGTGCCAGCAGTCCCAGGACAGGGCGCGGTGGCCAGCCCCAGCATTTT. Its protein product is CASSPRTGRGGQPQHF.

The chain uses TRBV4-1 and TRBJ1-4, with a possible D match to TRBD1 (6 bases). V was clipped by 1 base and J by 4 bases, with 16 bases between them. The CDR3 is 17 residues long. The V gene's germline CDR1 is MGHRA and CDR2 YSYEKL. The CDR3 bases are TGCGCCAGCAGCCAAGCCACGCAGGGGCTACTTAATGAAAAACTGTTTTTT. Translated: CASSQATQGLLNEKLFF.

The gene calls are TRBV19 and TRBJ1-1; D gene ambiguous. Germline CDR1 reads LNHDA; CDR2 reads SQIVND (reference sequence). This CDR3 region has 11 residues. The V and J ends lost 6 bases and 4 bases respectively, with 6 bases between them. This CDR3 is CASRTSTEAFF. In nucleotides, the CDR3 is TGTGCCAGTAGGACATCCACTGAAGCTTTCTTT.

The chain joins TRBV5-1 to TRBJ2-3, with D possibly TRBD2 on 5 matching bases. V dropped 4 bases and J dropped 2 bases, with 26 bases sitting between them. The germline gives CDR1 SGHRS, CDR2 YFSETQ. The CDR3 is 19 residues long. CDR3 DNA: TGCGCCAGCAGCCTGACCGGACTCCACGGCGCAGACCTCACAGATACGCAGTATTTT. It is translated as CASSLTGLHGADLTDTQYF. The full variable domain, with the rest looked up from reference TRBV5-1 and TRBJ2-3, is KAGVTQTPRYLIKTRGQQVTLSCSPISGHRSVSWYQQTPGQGLQFLFEYFSETQRNKGNFPGRFSGRQFSNSRSEMNVSTLELGDSALYLCASSLTGLHGADLTDTQYFGPGTRLTVL.

The rearrangement uses TRBV25-1 and TRBJ1-1, with D possibly matching TRBD1 (5 bases). The V end was cut by 6 bases, the J end by 4 bases, with 21 bases between. Germline loops: CDR1 MGHDK, CDR2 SYGVNS. The CDR3 runs 16 residues. This chain's CDR3 is CASSRDDLLRGTEAFF. The CDR3 DNA reads TGTGCCAGCAGCCGGGACGACCTTTTGCGGGGCACTGAAGCTTTCTTT. The full variable domain, rest sourced from reference TRBV25-1 and TRBJ1-1, is EADIYQTPRYLVIGTGKKITLECSQTMGHDKMYWYQQDPGMELHLIHYSYGVNSTEKGDLSSESTVSRIRTEHFPLTLESARPSHTSQYLCASSRDDLLRGTEAFFGQGTRLTVV.

The chain links TRBV6-5 to TRBJ1-4; D ambiguous. V lost 0 bases to trimming and J lost 6 bases, with 11 bases between them. The CDR3 is 15 residues long. Germline CDR1 and CDR2: MNHEY and SVGAGI. The CDR3 DNA reads as TGTGCCAGCAGTTACTCGGGCAGGTTCGATGAAAAACTGTTTTTT. Protein sequence: CASSYSGRFDEKLFF.

J is TRBJ1-1 and V is TRBV6-1; 9 nucleotides agree with TRBD1. Germline V lookup: CDR1 MNHNS, CDR2 SASEGT. CDR3 length: 14 amino acids. V lost 4 bases, J lost 4 bases, and 4 bases stayed unmatched. CDR3 sequence (DNA): TGTGCCAGCAGTGCCCGGGACAGGGCCACTGAAGCTTTCTTT. It specifies CASSARDRATEAFF.

The chain couples TRBV20-1 to TRBJ2-1; D call uncertain. This CDR3 is 11 amino acids long. Trimming cost V 4 bases and J 9 bases, with 10 bases left between them. Looked up from germline, CDR1 is DFQATT and CDR2 is SNEGSKA (reference sequence). The CDR3 region is CSAKPLAEQFF. For the CDR3, the DNA is TGCAGTGCTAAGCCCCTTGCTGAGCAGTTCTTC.

This clone appeared once. Other DNA sequences from this sample encode an identical CDR3 as well. This chain uses TRBV5-1 with TRBJ2-7; D is ambiguous. The CDR3 runs 14 residues. The V and J ends lost 0 bases and 0 bases respectively, with 7 bases between them. Germline V CDR1 and CDR2: SGHRS, YFSETQ. CDR3 amino acids: CASSLAGGSYEQYF. The CDR3 coding sequence is TGCGCCAGCAGCTTGGCCGGCGGCTCCTACGAGCAGTACTTC.

The chain couples TRBV30 to TRBJ1-2; 7 bases are a match to TRBD1. The V segment lost 3 bases and the J segment 0 bases; nucleotides outside the gene matches: 4. The germline V gene has CDR1 GTSNPN and CDR2 SVGIG (reference sequence). CDR3 length: 14 amino acids. CDR3 sequence: CAWRRTGANYGYTF. CDR3 in DNA: TGTGCCTGGAGAAGAACAGGGGCTAACTATGGCTACACCTTC.

DNA of the CDR3: TGTGCCAGTAGCGCAGGAGATACGCAGTATTTT. Translation gives CASSAGDTQYF. This chain joins TRBV19 and TRBJ2-3; D remains unclear. Germline V CDR1 and CDR2: LNHDA, SQIVND (reference sequence). There are 11 residues in the CDR3. Trimming stripped 6 bases from V and 5 bases from J, with 6 bases between.

The chain links TRBV9 to TRBJ1-2, with 8 bases identical to TRBD1. The CDR3 sequence is 15 residues long. Germline CDR1 reads SGDLS; CDR2 reads YYNGEE. Germline trimming cut 3 bases from V and 4 bases from J; bases unmatched to any gene: 8. This chain's CDR3 is CASSDRTGLGYGYTF. As DNA, the CDR3 is TGTGCCAGCAGCGACAGGACAGGGCTGGGCTATGGCTACACCTTC.

The J gene is TRBJ1-5, the V gene TRBV19; 9 nucleotides match TRBD1. The CDR3 contains 15 residues. Trimming cost V 5 bases and J 1 base; bases outside gene matches: 3. The V gene's germline CDR1 is LNHDA and CDR2 SQIVND (reference sequence). The CDR3 sequence is CASSFGQGSNQPQHF. CDR3 coding DNA: TGTGCCAGTAGTTTTGGACAGGGGAGCAATCAGCCCCAGCATTTT. Variable domain in full (rest from reference TRBV19 and TRBJ1-5): DGGITQSPKYLFRKEGQNVTLSCEQNLNHDAMYWYRQDPGQGLRLIYYSQIVNDFQKGDIAEGYSVSREKKESFPLTVTSAQKNPTAFYLCASSFGQGSNQPQHFGDGTRLSIL.

The chain employs TRBV9 and TRBJ2-7; D is unclear. Germline loops: CDR1 SGDLS, CDR2 YYNGEE. The CDR3 extends over 15 amino acids. V lost 0 bases, J lost 2 bases, and 12 bases lay in between. The CDR3: CASSVGGSLTYEQYF. The CDR3 DNA reads TGTGCCAGCAGCGTAGGAGGCAGCCTAACCTACGAGCAGTACTTC.

This chain joins TRBV19 and TRBJ1-2; unclear D gene. The CDR3 sequence is 12 residues long. The V end was cut by 7 bases, the J end by 4 bases, with 10 bases between. Germline CDR1 and CDR2: LNHDA and SQIVND (reference sequence). DNA of the CDR3: TGTGCCAGTATTACGGGATCCTATGGCTACACCTTC. It specifies CASITGSYGYTF.

The chain employs TRBV5-6 and TRBJ1-5, with no clear D. Germline CDR1 SGHDT, CDR2 YYEEEE. The CDR3 runs to 14 residues. Trimming cost V 3 bases and J 6 bases, with 13 bases left between them. CDR3 loop: CASSSSSSSQPQHF. CDR3 DNA: TGTGCCAGCAGCTCCTCGTCTTCGAGTCAGCCCCAGCATTTT.

The genes are TRBV11-1 and TRBJ2-7; 7 nucleotides line up with TRBD1. In germline, CDR1 is SGHAT, CDR2 FQDESV (reference sequence). J gave up 1 base and V 1 base, and 4 bases lay outside the gene matches. There are 15 residues in the CDR3. The DNA of the CDR3 is TGTGCCAGCAGCTTAGGAGGGGGCGGTTCCTACGAGCAGTACTTC. As protein: CASSLGGGGSYEQYF. Full variable domain (rest looked up from reference TRBV11-1 and TRBJ2-7): EAEVAQSPRYKITEKSQAVAFWCDPISGHATLYWYRQILGQGPELLVQFQDESVVDDSQLPKDRFSAERLKGVDSTLKIQPAELGDSAMYLCASSLGGGGSYEQYFGPGTRLTVT.